This T cell receptor (beta chain) comes out of a study of shared clonotypes between healthy human individuals. This clone was counted at least ten times. What it binds is unknown. Germline V gene data show CDR1 as SNHLY and CDR2 as FYNNEI. The CDR3 covers 13 residues. Some clones are missing from TCRdb's copy, which holds only in-frame ones; the method was immunoSEQ multiplex PCR. Of more than 850,000 clones listed, more than 75% are singletons. Study-level results: Estimated clonotype richness was generally higher in naive than memory subsets. Lower generation probabilities were found for non-shared clonotypes than for those shared by all four donors.

Splitting of CD4+ cells produced CD45RA+ naive and CD45RA-negative memory subsets. Sequenced sample: memory CD4+ T cells from PBMCs. The subset: CD45RA-negative fraction. This sequence was found in a young man in good health. Some clones in this sample may be carry-over from other donors' samples. The rearrangement joins TRBV2 to TRBJ2-1; D possibly corresponds to TRBD1 (6 bases). CDR3 loop: CAGGRALWFEQFF. The CDR3, as DNA: TGTGCTGGGGGCCGGGCCCTTTGGTTTGAGCAGTTCTTC.